The text below deals with one T cell receptor beta chain. The V segment lost 4 bases and the J segment 5 bases; nucleotides outside the gene matches: 8. This CDR3 is built from 17 residues. CDR1 and CDR2 from the germline V gene are LGHNA and YNFKEQ. Original processing notes: Estimation of nucleated cell counts was performed using reference gene primer amplification. Generated by immunoSEQ multiplex PCR, the TCRdb table keeps only in-frame clones and is missing some. V, J and clone size are taken as reported in that table, and D and trimming were inferred from the DNA itself. The data show roughly 150,000 clones, with 80% to 90% seen just once and roughly 14% held by the top ten. The data stem from a study of blood T cell repertoires in COVID-19. About the study: Italy, Spain and the United States were the sources of the convalescent and acute COVID-19 samples. The cDNA or gDNA used as material had been derived from T cells, B-cell-depleted T cells, or PBMCs.

The specimen sequenced was peripheral blood. This receptor was identified in a woman aged 40 to 50 with acute or convalescent COVID-19. The V gene is TRBV4-2, the J gene TRBJ2-3, with TRBD2 identical over 14 bases. CDR3 bases: TGTGCCAGCAGCCCCCAGCCGGGACTAGCGGGAGAAGATACGCAGTATTTT. Translation gives CASSPQPGLAGEDTQYF.